The clone carrying this T cell receptor beta chain was recorded a few times. Its antigen is not identified. Each CDR3 protein gets one entry after TCRdb re-called the reads with MiXCR. Among about 450,000 distinct CDR3 sequences, approximately 31% were seen once, and the ten largest hold roughly 13%. This sample was taken from a study of T cell repertoires in cytomegalovirus infection. Study as a whole: An indication of both CMV infection and matching HLA type came from public TCR beta signatures.

Trimming left V 3 bases short and J 3 bases short, with 9 bases between. The CDR3 runs to 13 residues. Germline CDR1 is MNHEY and CDR2 is SVGEGT. Study-level findings and limits: There were carriers of CMV plus the relevant HLA, and cumulative public TCR beta family frequency identified them. HLA-C-restricted CMV-specific TCR beta clonotypes prevailed in the ex vivo response.

This TCR came from a human donor in good health (CMV status not recorded). Some clones in this sample may be carry-over from other donors' samples. This chain links TRBV6-2 or TRBV6-3 with TRBJ2-7; weak D call: TRBD2 (5 bases). The sequenced sample was PBMCs. The CDR3 DNA is TGTGCCAGCAGTTATGGACTGATCTACGAGCAGTACTTC. It specifies CASSYGLIYEQYF.